Listed below are T cell receptor beta chains from one sample, sequenced in a study of human T cells and chemical hapten exposure. TCRdb reprocessed the RACE reads via MiXCR and lists one record per CDR3 protein. This table has 97,000 or so distinct CDR3 sequences, around a quarter appearing once. This material consisted of whole blood, taken in connection with sensitization to the hapten diphenylcyclopropenone (DPC). These receptors were collected from a man aged 40-49 years with alopecia areata. Some clones in this sample may be carry-over from other donors' samples. CDR3s include the opening cysteine and the closing phenylalanine or tryptophan. The order of the fields is V gene, clone size, D gene, J gene, CDR3 protein, CDR3 DNA. D genes are given only for firm matches. Some rows have no size entry. The others give once, few or many, or a class for an expanded clone.

>TRBV27|NA|TRBD1|TRBJ2-5
CASSPWTGRMETQYF
TGTGCCAGCAGTCCTTGGACAGGGAGGATGGAGACCCAGTACTTC
>TRBV4-1|NA|NA|TRBJ1-6
CASSQDATGRSSPLHF
TGCGCCAGCAGCCAAGATGCAACAGGGAGGAGTTCACCCCTCCACTTT
>TRBV12-5|few|NA|TRBJ2-3
CASAPTGTDTQYF
TGTGCTAGTGCCCCCACAGGGACAGATACGCAGTATTTT
>TRBV10-3|few|NA|TRBJ2-7
CAISKGAERGEQYF
TGTGCCATCAGCAAAGGGGCAGAACGGGGCGAGCAGTACTTC
>TRBV25-1|NA|NA|TRBJ2-4
CASSEEGTKNIQYF
TGTGCCAGCAGTGAGGAGGGGACCAAAAACATTCAGTACTTC
>TRBV28|NA|TRBD1|TRBJ2-7
CASQGAYEQYF
TGTGCCAGCCAGGGGGCCTACGAGCAGTACTTC
>TRBV7-2|NA|NA|TRBJ2-7
CASSSRPSDLTYEQYF
TGTGCCAGCAGCTCCCGGCCCTCAGACTTAACCTACGAGCAGTACTTC
>TRBV28|few|TRBD2|TRBJ2-7
CASSLWGGSSYEQYF
TGTGCCAGCAGTTTATGGGGCGGGAGCTCCTACGAGCAGTACTTC
>TRBV5-1|NA|NA|TRBJ2-4
CASSLGQGALAKNIQYF
TGCGCCAGCAGCTTGGGGCAGGGAGCCTTAGCCAAAAACATTCAGTACTTC
>TRBV7-9|NA|NA|TRBJ2-3
CASSGSTAQYF
TGTGCCAGCAGCGGAAGTACGGCGCAGTATTTT
>TRBV29-1|few|TRBD1|TRBJ2-7
CSVRPRTGSNYEQYF
TGCAGCGTCCGACCCCGGACAGGGTCGAACTACGAGCAGTACTTC
>TRBV12-3/TRBV12-4|NA|NA|TRBJ2-1
CASSFNPNNEQFF
TGTGCCAGCAGTTTTAACCCCAACAATGAGCAGTTCTTC
>TRBV10-3|few|NA|TRBJ2-7
CAISESMGYEQYF
TGTGCCATCAGTGAGTCGATGGGGTACGAGCAGTACTTC
>TRBV10-2|NA|TRBD2|TRBJ2-2
CASTPSGTSGAGELFF
TGCGCCAGCACTCCATCCGGGACTAGCGGTGCCGGGGAGCTGTTTTTT
>TRBV7-9|few|NA|TRBJ1-1
CASSFGGRGPEAFF
TGTGCCAGCAGCTTCGGTGGAAGGGGACCTGAAGCTTTCTTT
>TRBV10-3|NA|NA|TRBJ2-1
CAISLQGYNEQFF
TGTGCCATCAGTTTACAGGGCTACAATGAGCAGTTCTTC
>TRBV3-1|NA|TRBD1|TRBJ1-1
CASSQGQGAWEAFF
TGTGCCAGCAGCCAGGGACAGGGAGCGTGGGAAGCTTTCTTT
>TRBV27|NA|NA|TRBJ2-3
CASSAGQTDTQYF
TGTGCCAGCAGTGCGGGACAGACAGATACGCAGTATTTT
>TRBV10-3|NA|NA|TRBJ2-3
CAISESPGSTDTQYF
TGTGCCATCAGTGAGTCCCCCGGGAGCACAGATACGCAGTATTTT
>TRBV3-1|few|TRBD1|TRBJ2-7
CASSPTIQGIGEQYF
TGTGCCAGCAGCCCGACGATACAGGGGATCGGGGAGCAGTACTTC
>TRBV20-1|NA|NA|TRBJ1-5
CSALEQIHSNQPQHF
TGCAGTGCCCTGGAGCAGATCCATAGCAATCAGCCCCAGCATTTT
>TRBV12-3/TRBV12-4|NA|TRBD1|TRBJ2-4
CASSRQGNIQYF
TGTGCCAGCAGTCGACAGGGAAACATTCAGTACTTC
>TRBV6-2/TRBV6-3|NA|TRBD2|TRBJ2-1
CSSGMSYNEQFF
TGCTCGAGCGGGATGAGTTACAATGAGCAGTTCTTC
>TRBV9|NA|NA|TRBJ1-5
CASSVDGYSNQPQHF
TGTGCCAGCAGCGTGGACGGTTATAGCAATCAGCCCCAGCATTTT
>TRBV3-1|NA|TRBD2|TRBJ2-1
CASSQAGLGSYNEQFF
TGTGCCAGCAGCCAAGCGGGACTAGGTTCCTACAATGAGCAGTTCTTC
>TRBV6-5|NA|NA|TRBJ1-1
CASSYGGATEAFF
TGTGCCAGCAGTTATGGGGGGGCCACTGAAGCTTTCTTT
>TRBV20-1|few|TRBD1|TRBJ2-5
CSGARGPQETQYF
TGCAGTGGGGCCAGGGGGCCCCAAGAGACCCAGTACTTC
>TRBV12-3/TRBV12-4|few|NA|TRBJ1-5
CASSYALPGQPQHF
TGTGCCAGCAGTTACGCCCTCCCGGGTCAGCCCCAGCATTTT
>TRBV28|NA|NA|TRBJ2-5
CASRVGSTGKETQYF
TGTGCCAGCAGGGTTGGGTCCACAGGGAAAGAGACCCAGTACTTC
>TRBV12-3/TRBV12-4|few|NA|TRBJ2-1
CASSLHHLRGDEQFF
TGTGCCAGCAGTTTACACCACCTCCGAGGGGATGAGCAGTTCTTC
>TRBV2|many|TRBD1|TRBJ2-3
CASNSGGWTDTQYF
TGTGCCAGCAACTCAGGGGGCTGGACAGATACGCAGTATTTT
>TRBV19|few|NA|TRBJ1-5
CASSIDRGSNQPQHF
TGTGCCAGTAGTATAGATCGGGGTAGCAATCAGCCCCAGCATTTT
>TRBV28|NA|TRBD1|TRBJ2-7
CASSLTGGAQYF
TGTGCCAGCAGTTTAACAGGGGGCGCGCAGTACTTC
>TRBV27|many|NA|TRBJ2-3
CASSFQGTDTQYF
TGTGCCAGCAGTTTCCAGGGGACAGATACGCAGTATTTT